One TCR beta chain is described in this entry. Generated by immunoSEQ multiplex PCR, the TCRdb table keeps only in-frame clones and is missing some. The sample shows about 210,000 clones, 84% of them seen only once. This specimen comes from a study of blood T cell repertoires in COVID-19. The CDR3 consists of 15 residues. Germline loops: CDR1 KGHSH, CDR2 LQKENI. Trimming shortened V by 0 bases and J by 2 bases, and 9 bases separated the two germline ends. The rearrangement uses TRBV18 and TRBJ2-3, with D possibly being TRBD2 (6 bases). The material sequenced was peripheral blood. The sequence was collected from a woman aged 50 to 60 with active or convalescent COVID-19. The CDR3: CASSPPGGNTDTQYF. The CDR3 coding sequence is TGTGCCAGCTCACCACCTGGGGGGAACACAGATACGCAGTATTTT.